The entry that follows covers one T cell receptor beta chain sequence. Alongside a J-beta primer mix, a sample-barcoded 5' primer served in a second PCR lasting about 7 to 12 cycles. TCRdb fed the 5' RACE reads into MiXCR, producing one record per CDR3 protein. The sample yields 700,000 or so distinct CDR3 sequences, roughly 43% seen once. CDR1 and CDR2 from the germline V gene are DFQATT and SNEGSKA (reference sequence). The V gene end was trimmed by 6 bases and the J gene end by 5 bases; junction bases not matched to a gene: 6. This CDR3 region has 13 residues. The sample comes from a study of blood T cells in healthy people across ages.

The J gene is TRBJ1-4, the V gene TRBV20-1; TRBD1 agrees at 7 bases. The origin of this receptor is a man at least 80 years old in good health. Source material: blood. CDR3 region: CSALVQGNEKLFF. In DNA form, the CDR3 reads TGCAGTGCGCTGGTACAGGGGAATGAAAAACTGTTTTTT.